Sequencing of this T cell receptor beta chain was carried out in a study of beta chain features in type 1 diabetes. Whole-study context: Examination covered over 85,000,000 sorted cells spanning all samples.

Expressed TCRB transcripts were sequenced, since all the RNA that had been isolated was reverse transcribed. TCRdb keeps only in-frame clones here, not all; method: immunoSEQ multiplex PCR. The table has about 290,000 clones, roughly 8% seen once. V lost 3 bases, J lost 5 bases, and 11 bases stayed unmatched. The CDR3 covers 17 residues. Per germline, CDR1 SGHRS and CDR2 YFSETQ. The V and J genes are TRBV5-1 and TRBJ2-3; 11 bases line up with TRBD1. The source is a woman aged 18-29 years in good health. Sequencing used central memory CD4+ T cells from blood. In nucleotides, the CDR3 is TGCGCCAGCAGCTCTGGACAGGGGGCTAACGCCAGAGATACGCAGTATTTT. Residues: CASSSGQGANARDTQYF.